The 32 T cell receptor beta chains reported below all come from one sample, sequenced in a study of CD8 T cells in Susac syndrome. RNA, at roughly 0.5 to 1 ug, was reverse transcribed with random hexamers. TCRdb re-called the immunoSEQ multiplex PCR reads through MiXCR, storing one row per CDR3 protein. The sample lists 160,000 or so distinct CDR3 sequences, 85% to 95% seen once, with 0.16% in the top ten. Sequenced sample: CD4+ T cells from PBMCs. These receptors all come from a human donor with Susac syndrome.

The chain carries TRBV23-1 and TRBJ1-5, with TRBD1 matching over 8 bases. TRBV23-1 is an ORF, and what it does is uncertain. The CDR3 covers 14 residues. V lost 3 bases, J lost 6 bases, and 4 bases stayed unmatched. This CDR3 is CASSQAGGRQPQHF. DNA of the CDR3: TGCGCCAGCAGTCAGGCAGGGGGCCGTCAGCCCCAGCATTTT.

The CDR3: CSVVPSSTARETQYF. The CDR3 bases are TGCAGCGTTGTCCCCTCGTCGACAGCGCGTGAGACCCAGTACTTC. The rearrangement links TRBV29-1 to TRBJ2-5; D is possibly TRBD1 (5 bases). The CDR3 is made up of 15 amino acids. The germline V and J ends were trimmed by 4 bases and 5 bases, with 20 bases remaining between them. Looked up from germline, CDR1 is SQVTM and CDR2 is ANQGSEA. The complete variable domain, with remaining parts taken from reference TRBV29-1 and TRBJ2-5, reads SAVISQKPSRDICQRGTSLTIQCQVDSQVTMMFWYRQQPGQSLTLIATANQGSEATYESGFVIDKFPISRPNLTFSTLTVSNMSPEDSSIYLCSVVPSSTARETQYFGPGTRLLVL.

The chain joins TRBV20-1 to TRBJ2-1; the D gene is possibly TRBD2 (5 bases). The CDR3 is 16 amino acids. Germline V gene data show CDR1 as DFQATT and CDR2 as SNEGSKA (reference sequence). Deletions cut 3 bases from V and 0 bases from J, with 15 bases between. This CDR3 is CSARVSWESSYNEQFF. In DNA form, the CDR3 reads TGCAGTGCTAGGGTGTCGTGGGAGAGCTCCTACAATGAGCAGTTCTTC.

The chain uses TRBV29-1 and TRBJ2-7, with 9 bases lining up with TRBD1. Germline CDR1 reads SQVTM; CDR2 reads ANQGSEA. Trimming cost V 7 bases and J 4 bases; bases outside gene matches: 11. CDR3 length: 14 amino acids. DNA of the CDR3: TGCAGCGCCGTTCCAGGGACAGGGATTTACGAGCAGTACTTC. This codes for CSAVPGTGIYEQYF.

V and J are TRBV14 and TRBJ2-1; TRBD2 aligns across 7 bases. With V trimmed by 3 bases and J by 7 bases, 6 bases remained unmatched. There are 14 residues in the CDR3. Germline-derived CDR1 and CDR2 are SGHDN and FVKESK. In DNA, the CDR3 is TGTGCCAGCAGCCAGGCGGGGGAAGGGAATGAGCAGTTCTTC. Translation gives CASSQAGEGNEQFF.

This clonotype was observed once. CDR3 protein: CATSRDPTKYEQYF. The CDR3 nucleotides are TGTGCCACCAGCAGAGACCCGACTAAGTACGAGCAGTACTTC. The chain has TRBV15 and TRBJ2-7; D is possibly TRBD2 (5 bases). The V end lost 0 bases, the J end lost 4 bases, and 10 bases lay between the germline ends. This CDR3 has 14 amino acids. Looked up from germline, CDR1 is LNHNV and CDR2 is YYDKDF (reference sequence). The entire variable domain, with the rest obtained from reference TRBV15 and TRBJ2-7, is as follows: DAMVIQNPRYQVTQFGKPVTLSCSQTLNHNVMYWYQQKSSQAPKLLFHYYDKDFNNEADTPDNFQSRRPNTSFCFLDIRSPGLGDTAMYLCATSRDPTKYEQYFGPGTRLTVT.

This chain links TRBV7-8 with TRBJ2-5, with D possibly TRBD1 on 5 matching bases. The CDR3 length is 16 residues. Trimming left V 5 bases short and J 5 bases short, with 21 bases between. In germline, CDR1 is SGHVS, CDR2 FQNEAQ. CDR3 DNA sequence: TGTGCCAGCAGCCCCGGAGCTAGGGGCGGCGACGAGACCCAGTACTTC. Translated, it gives CASSPGARGGDETQYF.

CDR3: CASSPTSNRVGYTF. The DNA of the CDR3 is TGTGCCAGCTCACCAACATCTAACAGGGTTGGCTACACCTTC. This rearrangement joins TRBV18 to TRBJ1-2; D is perhaps TRBD1 (6 bases). The CDR3 length is 14 residues. V gave up 2 bases and J gave up 7 bases, with 14 bases separating them. Germline values: CDR1 KGHSH, CDR2 LQKENI.

The chain has TRBV19 and TRBJ1-1, with 8 bases fitting TRBD1. Germline-derived CDR1 and CDR2 are LNHDA and SQIVND (reference sequence). V lost 5 bases to trimming and J lost 6 bases; unmatched junction nucleotides: 8. The CDR3 covers 14 residues. The CDR3 nucleotides are TGTGCCAGTAGTGCCAGGGGGCTAAGGGCTGAAGCTTTCTTT. Encoded protein: CASSARGLRAEAFF.

The V and J genes are TRBV20-1 and TRBJ1-5; D is undetermined. The V gene lost 5 bases and the J gene lost 5 bases, with 16 bases spanning the gap. Germline V gives CDR1 DFQATT, CDR2 SNEGSKA (reference sequence). The length of the CDR3 is 14 residues. CDR3: CSAAQGRSDQPQHF. CDR3 sequence (DNA): TGCAGTGCTGCTCAAGGGAGGTCCGATCAGCCCCAGCATTTT.

This clonotype was recorded a few times. The chain combines TRBV18 with TRBJ2-6; D is uncertain. CDR3 size: 14 residues. Trimming removed 3 bases at V and 2 bases at J, with 5 bases between. Germline assignment: CDR1 KGHSH and CDR2 LQKENI. CDR3 coding DNA: TGTGCCAGCTCACCGAAAACTGGGGCCAACGTCCTGACTTTC. This codes for CASSPKTGANVLTF.

This chain joins TRBV20-1 and TRBJ2-5, with D maybe TRBD2 (5 bases). The CDR3 loop spans 14 amino acids. Germline CDR1 DFQATT, CDR2 SNEGSKA (reference sequence). Deletions cut 1 base from V and 0 bases from J, with 9 bases between. CDR3 loop: CSARVSGYQETQYF. In nucleotides, the CDR3 is TGCAGTGCTAGAGTTTCGGGGTACCAAGAGACCCAGTACTTC.

This chain links TRBV7-2 with TRBJ1-6; TRBD1 is a possible D gene (5 bases). Germline V gives CDR1 SGHTA, CDR2 FQGNSA. Trimming shortened V by 0 bases and J by 8 bases, and 8 bases separated the two germline ends. There are 14 residues in the CDR3. Written as DNA, the CDR3 is TGTGCCAGCAGCTTAGCCGGGACTTATTCACCCCTCCACTTT. This translates into CASSLAGTYSPLHF. The whole variable domain, remainder taken from reference TRBV7-2 and TRBJ1-6, is GAGVSQSPSNKVTEKGKDVELRCDPISGHTALYWYRQSLGQGLEFLIYFQGNSAPDKSGLPSDRFSAERTGGSVSTLTIQRTQQEDSAVYLCASSLAGTYSPLHFGNGTRLTVT.

The chain links TRBV5-1 to TRBJ2-1; either TRBD1 or TRBD2 may fit D (6 bases each). V lost 7 bases and J lost 4, with 12 bases in between. CDR3 length equals 13 residues. CDR1 and CDR2 (germline): SGHRS, YFSETQ. In nucleotides, the CDR3 is TGCGCCAGCTACGGAGGGGGGTACAATGAGCAGTTCTTC. It is translated as CASYGGGYNEQFF.

The gene calls are TRBV29-1 and TRBJ2-3; TRBD1 aligns across 7 bases. V gave up 5 bases and J gave up 0 bases; unmatched junction bases: 8. CDR3 length: 15 amino acids. Per germline, CDR1 SQVTM and CDR2 ANQGSEA. Here the CDR3 reads CSVRDRKLSTDTQYF. CDR3 DNA: TGCAGCGTTAGGGACAGAAAACTCAGCACAGATACGCAGTATTTT.

The V gene is TRBV5-1, the J gene TRBJ2-4; D is uncertain. This CDR3 is built from 11 residues. Trimming left V 2 bases short and J 9 bases short, with 6 bases between. Per the germline V gene, CDR1 is SGHRS and CDR2 is YFSETQ. The CDR3 protein is CASSFQSIQYF. CDR3 bases: TGCGCCAGCAGCTTCCAAAGCATTCAGTACTTC.

This chain connects TRBV15 to TRBJ2-3; TRBD1 might be the D (6 bases). The CDR3 loop spans 16 amino acids. The V and J ends lost 1 base and 2 bases respectively, with 13 bases between them. Looked up from germline, CDR1 is LNHNV and CDR2 is YYDKDF (reference sequence). This chain's CDR3 is CATSRGAGAPTDTQYF. The CDR3 bases are TGTGCCACCAGCAGAGGCGCAGGGGCACCCACAGATACGCAGTATTTT.

The chain employs TRBV29-1 and TRBJ2-1, with a weak D call TRBD2 (9 bases). This CDR3 is 20 amino acids long. Germline V gene lookup returns CDR1 SQVTM and CDR2 ANQGSEA. Deletions cut 5 bases from V and 0 bases from J, with 29 bases between. The CDR3 DNA sequence: TGCAGCGTTCCCGACAGGGGTGGTAGCGGGGGCTCCAGCTCCTACAATGAGCAGTTCTTC. Translating gives CSVPDRGGSGGSSSYNEQFF.

The chain couples TRBV9 to TRBJ2-1; D is unresolved. V was trimmed by 0 bases and J by 8 bases, leaving 3 bases between them. CDR3 length equals 11 residues. Germline V CDR1 and CDR2: SGDLS, YYNGEE. CDR3 residues: CASSVADEQFF. Here the CDR3 DNA reads TGTGCCAGCAGCGTAGCCGATGAGCAGTTCTTC.

The chain uses TRBV15 and TRBJ2-3; the D gene is possibly TRBD2 (5 bases). Germline assignment: CDR1 LNHNV and CDR2 YYDKDF (reference sequence). V was pared by 8 bases and J by 2 bases, with 14 bases between. This CDR3 has 14 amino acids. CDR3 in amino acids: CATLRSDYTDTQYF. The CDR3 region has the DNA TGTGCCACCCTGCGATCCGACTACACAGATACGCAGTATTTT.

The chain couples TRBV12-3 or TRBV12-4 to TRBJ1-5; TRBD1 is a possible D gene (5 bases). The CDR3 has 15 residues. V was clipped by 6 bases and J by 4 bases, with 16 bases between them. The DNA of the CDR3 is TGTGCCAGCAGCCGGGGCTACGGTAAAAATCAGCCCCAGCATTTT. It specifies CASSRGYGKNQPQHF.

This sequence joins TRBV15 and TRBJ2-3; possible D gene TRBD2, 5 bases. V was cut by 5 bases and J by 3 bases, with 12 bases left in between. This CDR3 comprises 14 residues. In germline, CDR1 is LNHNV, CDR2 YYDKDF (reference sequence). CDR3: CATSEEPGTDTQYF. DNA of the CDR3: TGTGCCACCAGCGAGGAGCCGGGAACAGATACGCAGTATTTT.

This clonotype was seen a single time. V gene TRBV12-3 or TRBV12-4 combines with J gene TRBJ1-5, with 10 bases that match TRBD1. V trimming: 7 bases; J trimming: 2 bases; junction bases outside the gene matches: 8. This CDR3 contains 16 residues. The DNA of the CDR3 is TGTGCCAGCACTCAAACCGGGACAGGGGGCAATCAGCCCCAGCATTTT. Encoded protein: CASTQTGTGGNQPQHF.

The chain has TRBV15 and TRBJ1-1, with D unclear. The V and J ends lost 0 bases and 1 base respectively, with 12 bases between them. Germline V gene lookup returns CDR1 LNHNV and CDR2 YYDKDF (reference sequence). The CDR3 extends over 16 amino acids. CDR3 loop: CATSRDRGWTNTEAFF. The CDR3, as DNA: TGTGCCACCAGCAGAGATCGAGGGTGGACGAACACTGAAGCTTTCTTT.

V gene TRBV5-4 combines with J gene TRBJ2-2; D remains ambiguous. Per the germline V gene, CDR1 is SGHNT and CDR2 is YYREEE (reference sequence). With 4 bases removed from V and 0 bases from J, the gap between germline ends came to 13 bases. CDR3 length equals 16 residues. CDR3 nucleotides: TGTGCCAGCAGCCTGAAGAGAGCTCCGAACACCGGGGAGCTGTTTTTT. This encodes CASSLKRAPNTGELFF. The full variable domain, completed using reference TRBV5-4 and TRBJ2-2, is ETGVTQSPTHLIKTRGQQVTLRCSSQSGHNTVSWYQQALGQGPQFIFQYYREEENGRGNFPPRFSGLQFPNYSSELNVNALELDDSALYLCASSLKRAPNTGELFFGEGSRLTVL.

CDR3 DNA: TGTGCCACCAGTGACCGCGGGCCCACAGATACGCAGTATTTT. The encoded protein is CATSDRGPTDTQYF. The rearrangement uses TRBV24-1 and TRBJ2-3; possibly TRBD2 for D (5 bases). Trimming took off 4 bases at V and 2 bases at J, with 9 bases between the two ends. CDR3 length equals 14 residues. Looked up from germline, CDR1 is KGHDR and CDR2 is SFDVKD.

The rearrangement uses TRBV20-1 and TRBJ1-4, with no clear D. V lost 4 bases and J 3 bases, leaving 6 bases between the germline ends. From germline, CDR1 is DFQATT and CDR2 SNEGSKA (reference sequence). The CDR3 runs to 12 residues. CDR3: CSAIRPNEKLFF. The CDR3 DNA sequence: TGCAGTGCTATCAGGCCTAATGAAAAACTGTTTTTT.

J is TRBJ2-1 and V is TRBV9; the D gene could be TRBD1 or TRBD2 (5 bases each). Trimming took 0 bases from V and 4 from J, leaving 11 bases between them. The CDR3 is made up of 15 amino acids. Germline CDR1 is SGDLS and CDR2 is YYNGEE. The CDR3 bases are TGTGCCAGCAGCGTAGCCCTCGGGACGTACAATGAGCAGTTCTTC. This encodes CASSVALGTYNEQFF. Looking up the rest from reference TRBV9 and TRBJ2-1 gives the full variable domain: DSGVTQTPKHLITATGQRVTLRCSPRSGDLSVYWYQQSLDQGLQFLIQYYNGEERAKGNILERFSAQQFPDLHSELNLSSLELGDSALYFCASSVALGTYNEQFFGPGTRLTVL.

The chain recombines TRBV20-1 with TRBJ1-2; D remains unclear. The CDR3 consists of 15 residues. Germline CDR1 DFQATT, CDR2 SNEGSKA (reference sequence). With 0 bases removed from V and 2 bases from J, the gap between germline ends came to 13 bases. CDR3 coding DNA: TGCAGTGCTAGAGAGAAGCGGGGTCCAAACTATGGCTACACCTTC. It is translated as CSAREKRGPNYGYTF.

The gene calls are TRBV29-1 and TRBJ2-1, with D possibly TRBD2 on 7 matching bases. Trimming removed 3 bases at V and 15 bases at J, with 12 bases between. This CDR3 region has 10 residues. From germline, CDR1 is SQVTM and CDR2 ANQGSEA. CDR3 nucleotide sequence: TGCAGCGTTGAGGCGGGGGCCCGGTTCTTC. Its translation: CSVEAGARFF.

V and J are TRBV24-1 and TRBJ1-2; the D is unclear. The CDR3 consists of 12 residues. V lost 4 bases and J 7 bases, leaving 9 bases between the germline ends. The germline gives CDR1 KGHDR, CDR2 SFDVKD. For the CDR3, the DNA is TGTGCCACCAGTGAGCCGGGAGCTGGCTACACCTTC. Its translation is CATSEPGAGYTF.

The chain links TRBV25-1 to TRBJ1-2; D may be TRBD1 (5 bases). V was trimmed by 3 bases and J by 4 bases, leaving 15 bases between them. The germline gives CDR1 MGHDK, CDR2 SYGVNS. The CDR3 runs 15 residues. CDR3 loop: CASSDAGFWGYGYTF. Here the CDR3 DNA reads TGTGCCAGCAGTGACGCAGGGTTCTGGGGCTATGGCTACACCTTC.